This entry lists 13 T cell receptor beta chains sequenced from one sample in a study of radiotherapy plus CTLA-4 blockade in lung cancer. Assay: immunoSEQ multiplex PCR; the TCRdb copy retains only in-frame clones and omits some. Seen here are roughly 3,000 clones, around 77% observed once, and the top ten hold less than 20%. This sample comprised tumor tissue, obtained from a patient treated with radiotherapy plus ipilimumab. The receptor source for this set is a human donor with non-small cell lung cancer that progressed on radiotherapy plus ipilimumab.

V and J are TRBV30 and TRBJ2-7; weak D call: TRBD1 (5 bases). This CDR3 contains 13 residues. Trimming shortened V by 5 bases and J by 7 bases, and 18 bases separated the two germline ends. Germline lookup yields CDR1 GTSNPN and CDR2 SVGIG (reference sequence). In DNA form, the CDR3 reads TGTGCCTGGTATAACAGGCCCTCGGGTGAGCAGTACTTC. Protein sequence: CAWYNRPSGEQYF.

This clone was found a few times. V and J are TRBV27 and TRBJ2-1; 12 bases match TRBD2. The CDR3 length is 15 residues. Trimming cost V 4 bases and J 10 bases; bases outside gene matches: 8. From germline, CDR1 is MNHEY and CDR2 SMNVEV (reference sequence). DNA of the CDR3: TGTGCCAGCAGTTCGTCGACTAGCGGGAGTTCGGAGCAGTTCTTC. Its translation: CASSSSTSGSSEQFF.

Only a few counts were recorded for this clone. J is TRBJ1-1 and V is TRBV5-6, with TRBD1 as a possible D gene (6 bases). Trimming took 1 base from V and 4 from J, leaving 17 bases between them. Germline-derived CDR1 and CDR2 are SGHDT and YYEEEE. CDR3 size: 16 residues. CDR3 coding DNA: TGTGCCAGCAGCTTGAGCGCGGGAGGGGGACTCACTGAAGCTTTCTTT. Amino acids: CASSLSAGGGLTEAFF. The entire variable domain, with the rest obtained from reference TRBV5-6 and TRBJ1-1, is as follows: DAGVTQSPTHLIKTRGQQVTLRCSPKSGHDTVSWYQQALGQGPQFIFQYYEEEERQRGNFPDRFSGHQFPNYSSELNVNALLLGDSALYLCASSLSAGGGLTEAFFGQGTRLTVV.

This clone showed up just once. The CDR3 DNA reads TGCAGCGTTGAAGATGTGGAGGGTTCGTACCAAGAGACCCAGTACTTC. Amino acid sequence: CSVEDVEGSYQETQYF. The gene calls are TRBV29-1 and TRBJ2-5, with D maybe TRBD2 (6 bases). V shed 0 bases and J shed 0 bases, with 14 bases lying between them. Germline V gene lookup returns CDR1 SQVTM and CDR2 ANQGSEA. The CDR3 sequence is 16 residues long.

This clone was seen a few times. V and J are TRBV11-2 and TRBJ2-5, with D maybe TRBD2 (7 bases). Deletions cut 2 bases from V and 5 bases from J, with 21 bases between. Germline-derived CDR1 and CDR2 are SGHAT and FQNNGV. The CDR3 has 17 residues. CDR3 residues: CASSLNPGGERLETQYF. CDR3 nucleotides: TGTGCCAGCAGCTTAAACCCGGGGGGCGAGAGGTTGGAGACCCAGTACTTC. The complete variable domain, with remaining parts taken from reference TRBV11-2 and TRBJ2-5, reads EAGVAQSPRYKIIEKRQSVAFWCNPISGHATLYWYQQILGQGPKLLIQFQNNGVVDDSQLPKDRFSAERLKGVDSTLKIQPAKLEDSAVYLCASSLNPGGERLETQYFGPGTRLLVL.

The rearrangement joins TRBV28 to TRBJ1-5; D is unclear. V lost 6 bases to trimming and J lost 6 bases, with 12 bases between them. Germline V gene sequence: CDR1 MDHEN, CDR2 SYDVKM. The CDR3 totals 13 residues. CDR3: CASRDPGSQPQHF. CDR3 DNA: TGTGCCAGCAGGGATCCGGGTAGTCAGCCCCAGCATTTT.

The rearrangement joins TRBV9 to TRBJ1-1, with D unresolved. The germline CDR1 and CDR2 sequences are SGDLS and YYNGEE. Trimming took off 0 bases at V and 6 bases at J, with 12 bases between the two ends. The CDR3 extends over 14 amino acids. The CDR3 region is CASSVVGEGAEAFF. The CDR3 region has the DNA TGTGCCAGCAGCGTAGTTGGGGAGGGCGCTGAAGCTTTCTTT.

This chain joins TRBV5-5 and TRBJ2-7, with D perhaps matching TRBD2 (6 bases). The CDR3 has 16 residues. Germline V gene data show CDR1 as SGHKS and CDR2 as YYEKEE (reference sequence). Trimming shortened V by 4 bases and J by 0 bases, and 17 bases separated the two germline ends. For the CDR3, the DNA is TGTGCCAGCAGCCCCTGGACTAAAGTCGGCTCCTACGAGCAGTACTTC. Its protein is CASSPWTKVGSYEQYF.

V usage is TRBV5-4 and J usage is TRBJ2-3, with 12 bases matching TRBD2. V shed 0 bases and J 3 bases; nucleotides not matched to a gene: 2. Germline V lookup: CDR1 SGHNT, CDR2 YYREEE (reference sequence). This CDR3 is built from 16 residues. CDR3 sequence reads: CASSLELAGGTDTQYF. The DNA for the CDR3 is TGTGCCAGCAGCTTGGAGCTAGCGGGGGGGACAGATACGCAGTATTTT. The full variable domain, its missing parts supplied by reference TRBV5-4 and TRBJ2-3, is ETGVTQSPTHLIKTRGQQVTLRCSSQSGHNTVSWYQQALGQGPQFIFQYYREEENGRGNFPPRFSGLQFPNYSSELNVNALELDDSALYLCASSLELAGGTDTQYFGPGTRLTVL.

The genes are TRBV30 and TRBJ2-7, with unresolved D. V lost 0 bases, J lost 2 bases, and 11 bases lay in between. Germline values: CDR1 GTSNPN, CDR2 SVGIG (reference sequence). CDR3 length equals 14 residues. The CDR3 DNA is TGTGCCTGGAGTGTAGCCCCTGGACCCTACGAGCAGTACTTC. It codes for CAWSVAPGPYEQYF.

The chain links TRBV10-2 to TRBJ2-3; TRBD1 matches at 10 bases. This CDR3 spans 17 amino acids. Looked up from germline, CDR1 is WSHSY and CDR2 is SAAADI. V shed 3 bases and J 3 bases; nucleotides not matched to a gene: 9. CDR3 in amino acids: CASSDLRDRGPTDTQYF. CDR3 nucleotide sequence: TGCGCCAGCAGTGACCTAAGGGACAGGGGACCGACAGATACGCAGTATTTT.

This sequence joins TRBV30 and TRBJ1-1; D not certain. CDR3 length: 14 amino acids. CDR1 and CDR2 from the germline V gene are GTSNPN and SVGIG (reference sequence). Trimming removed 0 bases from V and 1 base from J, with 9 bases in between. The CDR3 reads CAWSVLGTNTEAFF. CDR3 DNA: TGTGCCTGGAGTGTACTGGGAACGAACACTGAAGCTTTCTTT.

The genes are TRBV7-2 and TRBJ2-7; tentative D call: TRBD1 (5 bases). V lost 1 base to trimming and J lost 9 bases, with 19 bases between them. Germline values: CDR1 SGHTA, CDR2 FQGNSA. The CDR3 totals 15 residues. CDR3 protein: CASSLGSRGSTGQYF. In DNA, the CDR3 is TGTGCCAGCAGCTTAGGAAGTAGGGGAAGTACGGGGCAGTACTTC. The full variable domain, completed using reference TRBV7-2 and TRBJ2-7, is GAGVSQSPSNKVTEKGKDVELRCDPISGHTALYWYRQSLGQGLEFLIYFQGNSAPDKSGLPSDRFSAERTGGSVSTLTIQRTQQEDSAVYLCASSLGSRGSTGQYFGPGTRLTVT.